A selection of T cell receptor beta chains follows, all from one sample in a study of blood T cell repertoires in COVID-19. This table comes from immunoSEQ multiplex PCR, and its TCRdb copy is limited to in-frame clones, with some not included. The table lists over 50,000 clones, roughly 83% of them singletons. The sequenced sample consisted of peripheral blood. The receptors derive from a man in his sixties with COVID-19, enrolled during active disease. Both conserved end residues are part of each CDR3. A D gene is named only where the DNA matches it firmly. Clone size is stated in some rows and not others, as once, few, many or a class when expanded.

clone_size: few
v_call: TRBV14
d_call: NA
j_call: TRBJ1-1
cdr3_nt: TGTGCCAGCAGCCAAGTTACAGGCTTTACTGAAGCTTTCTTT
cdr3_aa: CASSQVTGFTEAFF

clone_size: few
v_call: TRBV3-1/TRBV3-2
d_call: TRBD2
j_call: TRBJ2-7
cdr3_nt: TGTGCCAGCAGCCAAGATTTGCAGCGGGGTGGAAAGGGCTCCTACGAGCAGTACTTC
cdr3_aa: CASSQDLQRGGKGSYEQYF

clone_size: once
v_call: TRBV30
d_call: TRBD2
j_call: TRBJ2-3
cdr3_nt: TGTGCCTGGGCTCTAGCGGGGGGACGAGCAGATACGCAGTATTTT
cdr3_aa: CAWALAGGRADTQYF

clone_size: NA
v_call: TRBV5-5
d_call: NA
j_call: TRBJ2-7
cdr3_nt: TGTGCCAGCAGCTCCGAAAACTACATTGCCGAGCAGTACTTC
cdr3_aa: CASSSENYIAEQYF

clone_size: NA
v_call: TRBV9
d_call: TRBD1
j_call: TRBJ2-3
cdr3_nt: TGTGCCAGCAGCGTAGCCGCCGGGACAGGAGTAAGCACAGATACGCAGTATTTT
cdr3_aa: CASSVAAGTGVSTDTQYF

clone_size: NA
v_call: TRBV6-6
d_call: TRBD1
j_call: TRBJ1-4
cdr3_nt: TGTGCCAGCAGTCGATCGGGACAGAATATTCAGACACTGTTTTTT
cdr3_aa: CASSRSGQNIQTLFF

clone_size: many
v_call: TRBV11-2
d_call: NA
j_call: TRBJ2-5
cdr3_nt: TGTGCCAGCAGCCAACGACGAAGAGGGACCCAGTACTTC
cdr3_aa: CASSQRRRGTQYF

clone_size: once
v_call: TRBV4-1
d_call: NA
j_call: TRBJ2-1
cdr3_nt: TGCGCCAGCAAGACGGAGATTTTCTACAATGAGCAGTTCTTC
cdr3_aa: CASKTEIFYNEQFF

clone_size: NA
v_call: TRBV7-9
d_call: NA
j_call: TRBJ2-3
cdr3_nt: TGTGCCAGCACCATCTCCGGGGGCACAGATACGCAGTATTTT
cdr3_aa: CASTISGGTDTQYF

clone_size: NA
v_call: TRBV5-4
d_call: TRBD2
j_call: TRBJ2-7
cdr3_nt: TGTGCCAGCAGCTTGGGGACTAGCGGGACCTCCTACGAGCAGTACTTC
cdr3_aa: CASSLGTSGTSYEQYF

clone_size: few
v_call: TRBV3-1/TRBV3-2
d_call: TRBD2
j_call: TRBJ2-5
cdr3_nt: TGTGCCAGCAGCCATACCTCTACTAGCGATGGGGAGACCCAGTACTTC
cdr3_aa: CASSHTSTSDGETQYF

clone_size: NA
v_call: TRBV6-5
d_call: NA
j_call: TRBJ2-5
cdr3_nt: TGTGCCAGCAGTTATGCGCACTCCCAAGAGACCCAGTACTTC
cdr3_aa: CASSYAHSQETQYF

clone_size: few
v_call: TRBV18
d_call: NA
j_call: TRBJ2-3
cdr3_nt: TGTGCCAGCTCAGCCCGAGAAATGGCAGGGACAGATACGCAGTATTTT
cdr3_aa: CASSAREMAGTDTQYF

clone_size: NA
v_call: TRBV19
d_call: TRBD1
j_call: TRBJ1-5
cdr3_nt: TGTGCCAGTAGTTCCCGGACAGGGGGCCTGTTATATGAGCCCCAGCATTTT
cdr3_aa: CASSSRTGGLLYEPQHF

clone_size: NA
v_call: TRBV5-1
d_call: TRBD1
j_call: TRBJ2-7
cdr3_nt: TGCGCCAGCAGCCTGGGGACAGGGGTCTCCGAGCAGTACTTC
cdr3_aa: CASSLGTGVSEQYF

clone_size: NA
v_call: TRBV7-3
d_call: TRBD2
j_call: TRBJ2-1
cdr3_nt: TGTGCCAGCAGCTCCCTAGCGGGAGGAGGCCATGAGCAGTTCTTC
cdr3_aa: CASSSLAGGGHEQFF

clone_size: NA
v_call: TRBV7-2
d_call: NA
j_call: TRBJ2-2
cdr3_nt: TGTGCCAGCAGAGGACAGACGAACACCGGGGAGCTGTTTTTT
cdr3_aa: CASRGQTNTGELFF

clone_size: NA
v_call: TRBV12-3/TRBV12-4
d_call: NA
j_call: TRBJ1-2
cdr3_nt: TGTGCCAGCAGTTTAAACAGCTATGGCTACACCTTC
cdr3_aa: CASSLNSYGYTF

clone_size: few
v_call: TRBV20-1
d_call: TRBD2
j_call: TRBJ2-3
cdr3_nt: TGCACAGCGGGGAGCACAGATACGCAGTATTTT
cdr3_aa: CTAGSTDTQYF

clone_size: once
v_call: TRBV5-1
d_call: TRBD1
j_call: TRBJ2-1
cdr3_nt: TGCGCCAGCAGATCCACAGGGGGCCGGAAGGCTGAGCAGTTCTTC
cdr3_aa: CASRSTGGRKAEQFF

clone_size: NA
v_call: TRBV3-1/TRBV3-2
d_call: NA
j_call: TRBJ2-6
cdr3_nt: TGTGCCAGCAGCCAGCCCCGGGGTGCTGGGGCCAACGTCCTGACTTTC
cdr3_aa: CASSQPRGAGANVLTF

clone_size: NA
v_call: TRBV11-2
d_call: NA
j_call: TRBJ2-5
cdr3_nt: TGTGCCAGCAGCTTAGACCGAGGGGGGGCGGGAGAGACCCAGTACTTC
cdr3_aa: CASSLDRGGAGETQYF

clone_size: NA
v_call: TRBV19
d_call: NA
j_call: TRBJ1-2
cdr3_nt: TGTGCCAGTAGTAAACCTCCTGACAGCGTCAGCTATGGCTACACCTTC
cdr3_aa: CASSKPPDSVSYGYTF

clone_size: NA
v_call: TRBV19
d_call: NA
j_call: TRBJ2-7
cdr3_nt: TGTGCCAGTACTCATCCTAGCTCCTACGAGCAGTACTTC
cdr3_aa: CASTHPSSYEQYF

clone_size: few
v_call: TRBV4-2
d_call: NA
j_call: TRBJ1-1
cdr3_nt: TGTGCCAGCAGCCAAGTGAGCGGGGCGCGGGCTGAAGCTTTCTTT
cdr3_aa: CASSQVSGARAEAFF

clone_size: NA
v_call: TRBV2
d_call: NA
j_call: TRBJ1-5
cdr3_nt: TGTGCCAGCAGCCCAATCAACAGGCCGCGTACTTATAGCAATCAGCCCCAGCATTTT
cdr3_aa: CASSPINRPRTYSNQPQHF

clone_size: few
v_call: TRBV6-5
d_call: NA
j_call: TRBJ1-6
cdr3_nt: TGTGCCAGCATCGGGATTTGGGATTCACCCCTCCACTTT
cdr3_aa: CASIGIWDSPLHF

clone_size: NA
v_call: TRBV4-2
d_call: TRBD2
j_call: TRBJ2-6
cdr3_nt: TGTGCCAGCACTAGCGGGAGTTCTGGGGCCAACGTCCTGACTTTC
cdr3_aa: CASTSGSSGANVLTF

clone_size: NA
v_call: TRBV6-5
d_call: TRBD1
j_call: TRBJ2-4
cdr3_nt: TGTGCCAGCACCGACGACAGGGAAGGAAACATTCAGTACTTC
cdr3_aa: CASTDDREGNIQYF

clone_size: NA
v_call: TRBV19
d_call: NA
j_call: TRBJ1-6
cdr3_nt: TGTGCCAGTAGTGGGGGAGGGAGTCGTAATTCACCCCTCCACTTT
cdr3_aa: CASSGGGSRNSPLHF

clone_size: NA
v_call: TRBV12-2
d_call: NA
j_call: TRBJ2-7
cdr3_nt: TGTGCAAGTCGCTTCCGTACAGGGGTGCGCGGGGCCTACGAGCAGTACTTC
cdr3_aa: CASRFRTGVRGAYEQYF